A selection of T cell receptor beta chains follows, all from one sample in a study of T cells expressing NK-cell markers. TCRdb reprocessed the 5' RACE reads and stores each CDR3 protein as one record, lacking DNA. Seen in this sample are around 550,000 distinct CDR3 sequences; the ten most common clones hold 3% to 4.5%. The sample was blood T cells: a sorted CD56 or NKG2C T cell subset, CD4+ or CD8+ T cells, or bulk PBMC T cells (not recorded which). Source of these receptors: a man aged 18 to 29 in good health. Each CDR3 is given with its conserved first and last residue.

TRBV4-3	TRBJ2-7	CASSQDGVAGSYEQYF
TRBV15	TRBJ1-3	CATSRGSGLSSGNTIYF
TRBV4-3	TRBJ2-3	CASSQDLSAGLTSTDTQYF
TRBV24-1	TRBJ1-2	CATSDFPVTSGYTF
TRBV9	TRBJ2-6	CASSAYGASGANVLTF
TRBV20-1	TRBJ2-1	CSARDTTGTSVDEQFF
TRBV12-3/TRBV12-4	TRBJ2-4	CASRQAGGPIGIQYF
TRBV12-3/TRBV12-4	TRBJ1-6	CASSYRVSVNSPLHF
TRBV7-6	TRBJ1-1	CASSLGRGDTEAFF
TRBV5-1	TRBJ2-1	CASSLQGAGEQFF
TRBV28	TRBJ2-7	CASRRGQGRTYEQYF
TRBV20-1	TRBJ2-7	CSAQKTSGSAEQYF
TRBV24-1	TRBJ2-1	CATRTGHNEQFF
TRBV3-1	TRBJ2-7	CASSPIGTHYEQYF
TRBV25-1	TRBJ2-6	CASSDGTVQANVLTF